Reported below is one T cell receptor (beta chain). This sample was taken from a study of control samples from healthy donors and cancer patients. Sequenced by immunoSEQ multiplex PCR; TCRdb stores in-frame clones only, minus some. The table includes 260,000 or so clones, around 80% detected once. CDR1 and CDR2 from the germline V gene are SGHVS and FQNEAQ. The V gene lost 2 bases and the J gene lost 5 bases, with 12 bases spanning the gap. The CDR3 extends over 14 amino acids. Specimen: PBMCs. The clonotype originates from a woman aged 55 to 70 with lung cancer. The chain joins TRBV7-8 to TRBJ2-5; D could derive from TRBD1 or TRBD2 (7 bases each). This CDR3 reads CASSLRQGGETQYF. DNA for the CDR3: TGTGCCAGCAGCTTACGACAGGGAGGGGAGACCCAGTACTTC.